One sample yielded the 5 T cell receptor beta chains listed below, sequenced in a study of blood T cells in healthy people across ages. The second PCR ran about 6 to 12 cycles with a sample-barcoded 5' primer and J-beta primers. TCRdb re-derived calls from the 5' RACE reads in MiXCR, one entry per CDR3 protein. The data show over 700,000 distinct CDR3 sequences, with around half seen just once and roughly 40% held by the top ten. The sequenced material came from blood. The receptor source for this set is an older man in good health.

This clonotype was counted between two and nine times. This chain joins TRBV20-1 and TRBJ2-7, with 7 bases lining up with TRBD1. Germline CDR1 DFQATT, CDR2 SNEGSKA (reference sequence). The CDR3 consists of 15 residues. Trimming at V came to 0 bases and at J to 3 bases, leaving 8 bases not matched to a gene. For the CDR3, the DNA is TGCAGTGCTAGAGATCAGAGGACAGGTCTCTACGAGCAGTACTTC. Its protein product is CSARDQRTGLYEQYF.

The chain links TRBV25-1 to TRBJ1-2; the D is unclear. V lost 4 bases, J lost 4 bases, and 10 bases lay in between. Germline V CDR1 and CDR2: MGHDK, SYGVNS. CDR3 length: 13 residues. In nucleotides, the CDR3 is TGTGCCAGCAGTGGAACGGCAGCCTATGGCTACACCTTC. Translating it yields CASSGTAAYGYTF.

This clonotype appeared a few times. This sequence joins TRBV20-1 and TRBJ2-5; D is possibly TRBD1 (6 bases). The J call may be wrong; the DNA end is better matched by TRBJ2-7. This CDR3 is 13 amino acids long. From germline, CDR1 is DFQATT and CDR2 SNEGSKA (reference sequence). The CDR3 protein is CSARATGRGEQYF. CDR3 in DNA: TGCAGTGCTAGAGCAACAGGGCGCGGCGAGCAGTACTTC.

The rearrangement joins TRBV25-1 to TRBJ1-6, with D maybe TRBD1 (5 bases). Trimming stripped 6 bases from V and 9 bases from J, with 15 bases between. CDR1 is MGHDK, CDR2 SYGVNS, per germline. The CDR3 consists of 14 residues. The CDR3 loop reads CASRRGGVGSPLHF. Here the CDR3 DNA reads TGTGCCAGCAGGAGGGGAGGGGTGGGTTCACCCCTCCACTTT.

As for this clonotype: At one of its ends the junction is not consistent with the germline gene, which may arise from a read error. This chain links TRBV4-2 with TRBJ2-3; possibly TRBD1 for D (6 bases). Germline V CDR1 and CDR2: LGHNA, YNFKEQ. The CDR3 sequence is 14 residues long. DNA for the CDR3: TGTGCCAGCAGCCAGCAGACAGGCACAGATACGCGGTATTTT. Protein sequence: CASSQQTGTDTRYF.